This T cell receptor beta chain comes out of a study of CD8+ T cells in alopecia areata (dated by TCRdb to about 2018). Describing the broader study: Treated patients were enrolled in an open-label pilot trial of oral tofacitinib, 5 to 10 mg twice daily, for moderate-to-severe alopecia areata. Tofacitinib was given for 6 to 18 months, followed by 6 months of follow-up off drug to assess delayed response and recurrence. High-throughput TCRbeta sequencing was used to examine T cell clonal expansion in alopecia areata in both the C3H/HeJ mouse model and human patients. Scalp tissue and sorted CD4+ and CD8+ peripheral blood T cells from patchy and totalis/universalis alopecia areata patients and from healthy controls were covered by human TCRbeta sequencing. Patients on tofacitinib were biopsied at baseline and after 4 and 24 weeks of treatment, and several of the patients also had a later scalp biopsy. Scalp clonality was compared among normal scalp (n=4), patchy alopecia areata scalp (n=8), and alopecia totalis/universalis scalp (n=8). The RNA source kit depended on sample type: the PAXgene miRNA kit for fixed scalp, the miRNeasy kit for PBMCs, and the RNeasy kit for mouse skin. immunoSEQ multiplex PCR using 35 Vbeta forward primers and 13 Jbeta reverse primers was used to amplify TCRbeta CDR3 regions. Overall study results and their limits: Unlike mouse skin, which is dominated by gammadelta T cells, normal human skin has resident alphabeta T cells that are also sequenced, and this complicates analysis of the scalp TCR repertoire. TCR sequences shared between patients were less clear than in mice, possibly partly because of HLA diversity in the patient population. Lesional scalp, especially in alopecia totalis/universalis, showed higher clonality and more expanded CD8+ clones than normal scalp, suggesting antigenic drive.

Concerning this clone: Its antigen remains unidentified. No base quality information exists; no much larger clone differs at one position. Other DNA sequences in the same sample also yield this CDR3.

In light of the paper, this sample's time point label describes: baseline before oral tofacitinib. From alopecia areata patients, peripheral blood was collected along with lesional scalp punch biopsies. PBMCs were isolated by density centrifugation and stained for CD3, CD4 and CD8, after which CD4+ and CD8+ T cells were sorted on a FACSAria. CDR1 and CDR2 (GTSNPN, SVGIG) derive from the germline V gene (reference sequence). V sheds 1 base and J sheds 3 bases, leaving 8 bases between their ends. Counted from cysteine to phenylalanine, this CDR3 has 13 amino acids. Of all the DNA, just the CDR3 is kept, 39 bases in frame from base 1. To prepare the library, the immunoSEQ multiplex PCR assay was applied. To provide template for TCR sequencing, every sample had RNA extracted and reverse transcribed into cDNA. SuperScript III was used for first-strand cDNA synthesis, primed with a 2:1 mix of oligo-dT and random hexamers. Amplification bias was assessed with a synthetic immune receptor repertoire, and residual bias was removed computationally. The published analysis was carried out like this. Raw reads were preprocessed for error removal, and CDR3 was defined according to IMGT conventions as running from the conserved cysteine to phenylalanine. To get clonality, Shannon entropy was normalized by log2 of the number of productive unique TCRs and the result was subtracted from 1. Whether each scalp clone was CD4 or CD8 was inferred by checking scalp TCRbeta sequences against the CD4 and CD8 repertoires from sorted blood. Imported from immuneACCESS, the table was reduced by TCRdb to in-frame sequences with V and J called. These copies leave out some clones; in studies compared against another copy, an unresolved V gene accounts for under half, and the cause of the remainder is not known. That table gives V, J and clone size, and the DNA gave D and trimming. The sample table lists 250,000 or so clones, under 70% of them with a count of one. In total, the top ten clones hold 1% to 1.5% of the sample.

The sequence joins TRBV30 to TRBJ2-3, with a weak D call of TRBD1 (5 bases match). The starting material was CD4+ T cells sorted from blood, obtained at week 0. The source of this sequence is a human donor with alopecia areata. The DNA reads TGTGCCTGGAGTGGGGGCAGTACAGATACGCAGTATTTT. Translated, this gives CAWSGGSTDTQYF.